This T cell receptor beta chain was captured in a study of blood T cell repertoires in COVID-19. TCRdb keeps only in-frame clones here, not all; method: immunoSEQ multiplex PCR. Of 60,000 to 80,000 clones in the sample, over 80% were seen once. While infection was still active, Seattle patients were enrolled and then followed longitudinally. The origin of this receptor is a man in his fifties or sixties with COVID-19, enrolled during active disease. The sequencing sample was made of peripheral blood.

The CDR3 coding sequence is TGTGCCAGTAGTCCAATGACCGGGGTTACTAGCACAGATACGCAGTATTTT. It specifies CASSPMTGVTSTDTQYF. J is TRBJ2-3 and V is TRBV19; perhaps TRBD2 as D (5 bases). Trimming stripped 5 bases from V and 0 bases from J, with 18 bases between. CDR1 LNHDA and CDR2 SQIVND come from the germline V gene (reference sequence). This CDR3 spans 17 amino acids.